The 15 T cell receptor beta chains listed next were all sequenced from one sample in a study of blood T cell repertoires in COVID-19. Assay: immunoSEQ multiplex PCR; the TCRdb copy retains only in-frame clones and omits some. Among roughly 280,000 clones listed, approximately 90% were seen once. The sample consisted of PBMCs or T cells enriched from blood (not recorded which). The receptors originated from a woman in her twenties or thirties with acute COVID-19.

The chain carries TRBV7-9 and TRBJ2-2; tentative D call: TRBD2 (6 bases). The CDR3 contains 17 residues. Germline values: CDR1 SEHNR, CDR2 FQNEAQ (reference sequence). Trimming pared 3 bases from V and 0 bases from J, leaving 14 bases between. The CDR3 nucleotides are TGTGCCAGCAGCTTTCGGCCTAGCGCGCCGAACACCGGGGAGCTGTTTTTT. The encoded protein is CASSFRPSAPNTGELFF.

The rearrangement joins TRBV21-1 to TRBJ2-1; the table's D call, TRBD2, has no DNA check behind it. TRBV21-1 has pseudogene status. This CDR3 is 15 amino acids long. The DNA for the CDR3 is TGTGCCAGCAACCAACTAGCGGAACCGCGCAATGAGCAGTTCTTC. Translating gives CASNQLAEPRNEQFF.

This chain joins TRBV19 and TRBJ1-1; D not resolved. The germline CDR1 and CDR2 sequences are LNHDA and SQIVND (reference sequence). Trimming shortened V by 3 bases and J by 7 bases, and 9 bases separated the two germline ends. This CDR3 has 12 residues. In DNA form, the CDR3 reads TGTGCCAGTAGTATGGCAGACTATGAAGCTTTCTTT. Translating gives CASSMADYEAFF.

The V call is TRBV4-1, the J call TRBJ2-7; 7 bases fit TRBD1. Losses at the gene ends were 3 bases for V and 0 bases for J; bases not matched to a gene: 5. Germline V CDR1 and CDR2: MGHRA, YSYEKL. This CDR3 contains 15 residues. CDR3 residues: CASSHPGTASYEQYF. CDR3 nucleotides: TGCGCCAGCAGCCATCCCGGGACAGCCTCCTACGAGCAGTACTTC.

The chain employs TRBV28 and TRBJ1-5, with unresolved D. Trimming cost V 3 bases and J 0 bases, with 9 bases left between them. This CDR3 region has 15 residues. Germline-derived CDR1 and CDR2 are MDHEN and SYDVKM. The CDR3 is CASSFEGGSNQPQHF. CDR3 coding DNA: TGTGCCAGCAGTTTCGAGGGTGGTAGCAATCAGCCCCAGCATTTT. Using reference TRBV28 and TRBJ1-5 for the parts outside the CDR3, the full variable domain is DVKVTQSSRYLVKRTGEKVFLECVQDMDHENMFWYRQDPGLGLRLIYFSYDVKMKEKGDIPEGYSVSREKKERFSLILESASTNQTSMYLCASSFEGGSNQPQHFGDGTRLSIL.

The chain employs TRBV27 and TRBJ1-1; TRBD1 is a possible D gene (5 bases). Per germline, CDR1 MNHEY and CDR2 SMNVEV (reference sequence). V lost 4 bases to trimming and J lost 0 bases, with 12 bases between them. The CDR3 has 15 amino acids. CDR3 in DNA: TGTGCCAGCAGTTCCCCCACAGGCATGAACACTGAAGCTTTCTTT. Encoded protein: CASSSPTGMNTEAFF.

In regard to this clone: The same CDR3 arises from other DNA sequences in this sample as well. The chain uses TRBV9 and TRBJ2-2; D not certain. Germline V gene lookup returns CDR1 SGDLS and CDR2 YYNGEE. Between the trimmed V and J ends, which lost 4 bases and 2 bases, there was a span of 3 bases. The CDR3 is made up of 12 amino acids. CDR3 sequence (DNA): TGTGCCAGCAGCCCAAACACCGGGGAGCTGTTTTTT. Translation gives CASSPNTGELFF.

The chain is built from TRBV19 and TRBJ2-1; D not certain. V was clipped by 1 base and J by 4 bases, with 5 bases between them. Per germline, CDR1 LNHDA and CDR2 SQIVND (reference sequence). The CDR3 consists of 13 residues. The CDR3 is CASSIVHYNEQFF. The CDR3 DNA reads TGTGCCAGTAGTATAGTCCATTACAATGAGCAGTTCTTC.

This clone was found a few times. The rearrangement links TRBV6-5 to TRBJ1-2, with D possibly TRBD1 on 6 matching bases. Germline V CDR1 and CDR2: MNHEY, SVGAGI. Trimming took 6 bases from V and 4 from J, leaving 15 bases between them. The CDR3 length is 14 residues. In DNA, the CDR3 is TGTGCCAGCAGCCCCCTGTCAGGGGTCTATGGCTACACCTTC. It translates to CASSPLSGVYGYTF.

The genes are TRBV3-1 (or the pseudogene TRBV3-2) and TRBJ2-3, with D tentatively TRBD2 (6 bases). The V end was cut by 7 bases, the J end by 4 bases, with 9 bases between. Germline values: CDR1 LGHDT, CDR2 YNNKEL (reference sequence). The CDR3 loop spans 12 amino acids. The CDR3 is CASTTGADTQYF. The CDR3 region has the DNA TGTGCCAGCACCACGGGGGCAGATACGCAGTATTTT.

The chain joins TRBV19 to TRBJ2-1, with 11 bases identical to TRBD2. This CDR3 comprises 15 residues. Germline CDR1 LNHDA, CDR2 SQIVND (reference sequence). J lost 6 bases, V lost 5 bases, and 6 bases had no gene match. This CDR3 reads CASSPGTSGINEQFF. The DNA for the CDR3 is TGTGCCAGTAGTCCCGGGACTAGCGGAATCAATGAGCAGTTCTTC.

The gene calls are TRBV27 and TRBJ2-1; no clear D. The CDR3 runs 14 residues. Germline V gene sequence: CDR1 MNHEY, CDR2 SMNVEV (reference sequence). The V end lost 0 bases, the J end lost 4 bases, and 7 bases lay between the germline ends. CDR3 in DNA: TGTGCCAGCAGTTTATCGACTCTTTACAATGAGCAGTTCTTC. Its protein is CASSLSTLYNEQFF.

The rearrangement uses TRBV12-5 and TRBJ2-7; 9 nucleotides align to TRBD1. Germline CDR1 and CDR2: LGHNT and FRNRAP. The CDR3 is made up of 17 amino acids. Trimming took 1 base from V and 0 from J; bases not matched to a gene: 7. In DNA, the CDR3 is TGTGCTAGTGGTTTGGCTGCCGGGACAGGGACCTCCTACGAGCAGTACTTC. This sequence encodes CASGLAAGTGTSYEQYF. The full variable domain, in which reference TRBV12-5 and TRBJ2-7 provide the parts outside the CDR3, is DARVTQTPRHKVTEMGQEVTMRCQPILGHNTVFWYRQTMMQGLELLAYFRNRAPLDDSGMPKDRFSAEMPDATLATLKIQPSEPRDSAVYFCASGLAAGTGTSYEQYFGPGTRLTVT.

The chain joins TRBV19 to TRBJ2-3; TRBD2 might be the D (5 bases). Germline V lookup: CDR1 LNHDA, CDR2 SQIVND (reference sequence). The V gene lost 4 bases and the J gene lost 2 bases, with 7 bases spanning the gap. The CDR3 is made up of 13 amino acids. CDR3 coding DNA: TGTGCCAGTAGTAACGGGGACACAGATACGCAGTATTTT. Encoded protein: CASSNGDTDTQYF.

Only one count was recorded for this clone. The rearrangement uses TRBV18 and TRBJ1-5; 11 bases agree with TRBD1. From germline, CDR1 is KGHSH and CDR2 LQKENI. The trim removed 3 bases at V and 3 bases at J, leaving 4 bases unmatched. The CDR3 runs to 16 residues. As DNA, the CDR3 is TGTGCCAGCTCACCCGGGACAGGGGGATTCAATCAGCCCCAGCATTTT. Amino acids: CASSPGTGGFNQPQHF.